These 21 T cell receptor beta chains came from one sample sequenced in a study of pediatric ulcerative colitis. Some clones are missing from TCRdb's copy, which holds only in-frame ones; the method was immunoSEQ multiplex PCR. The top ten hold approximately 4% of the sample, which has 25,000 to 35,000 clones, more than 75% seen once. The specimen sequenced was blood. All receptors come from a boy between 5 and 17 years old with severe ulcerative colitis.

The chain uses TRBV18 and TRBJ2-1; maybe TRBD2 (5 bases). CDR1 is KGHSH, CDR2 LQKENI, per germline. Trimming cost V 4 bases and J 0 bases, with 13 bases left between them. The CDR3 totals 16 residues. The CDR3 nucleotides read TGTGCCAGCTCACAACAGCGGAAAAGCTCCTACAATGAGCAGTTCTTC. Protein: CASSQQRKSSYNEQFF.

The chain employs TRBV5-4 and TRBJ1-2; possibly TRBD1 for D (5 bases). This CDR3 is 12 amino acids long. CDR1 SGHNT and CDR2 YYREEE come from the germline V gene (reference sequence). The V end lost 3 bases, the J end lost 5 bases, and 8 bases lay between the germline ends. The CDR3 sequence: CASSSDKYGYTF. The CDR3 DNA reads TGTGCCAGCAGCTCGGACAAGTATGGCTACACCTTC.

This clone was recorded a few times. The chain employs TRBV19 and TRBJ2-1, with D perhaps matching TRBD2 (7 bases). Looked up from germline, CDR1 is LNHDA and CDR2 is SQIVND (reference sequence). V was pared by 6 bases and J by 7 bases, with 16 bases between. The CDR3 loop spans 14 amino acids. The CDR3 nucleotides are TGTGCCAGTAGCCGAGGGGCGGGGGCGAATGAGCAGTTCTTC. This gives the protein CASSRGAGANEQFF.

V gene TRBV10-1 combines with J gene TRBJ2-1; D unclear. CDR3 length equals 13 residues. V was cut by 3 bases and J by 8 bases, with 11 bases left in between. Looked up from germline, CDR1 is WNHNN and CDR2 is SYGVQD (reference sequence). CDR3 in amino acids: CASSERPGDEQFF. Here the CDR3 DNA reads TGCGCCAGCAGTGAACGGCCTGGGGATGAGCAGTTCTTC.

This chain uses TRBV6-1 with TRBJ2-1; D is unclear. The CDR3 is 11 residues long. Between the trimmed V and J ends, which lost 5 bases and 10 bases, there was a span of 9 bases. Germline V gene data show CDR1 as MNHNS and CDR2 as SASEGT. The CDR3 sequence is CASSYRGEQFF. CDR3 bases: TGTGCCAGCAGTTACAGAGGAGAGCAGTTCTTC.

The V gene is TRBV7-3, the J gene TRBJ2-3; 9 bases are a match to TRBD2. V lost 5 bases and J lost 0; bases outside the gene matches: 3. This CDR3 is 15 amino acids long. Germline V gene data show CDR1 as SGHTA and CDR2 as FQGTGA. The CDR3 DNA reads TGTGCCAGCAGCGCGAGCGGGGGGAGCACAGATACGCAGTATTTT. Its translation is CASSASGGSTDTQYF.

The chain employs TRBV15 and TRBJ1-2, with 9 nucleotides matching TRBD1. Germline lookup yields CDR1 LNHNV and CDR2 YYDKDF (reference sequence). This CDR3 is built from 14 residues. The J segment lost 4 bases and the V segment lost 3 bases, leaving 3 bases of the junction unmatched. The CDR3 sequence: CATSRGQGGYGYTF. Written as DNA, the CDR3 is TGTGCCACCAGCAGGGGACAGGGCGGCTATGGCTACACCTTC. The full variable domain, rest sourced from reference TRBV15 and TRBJ1-2, is DAMVIQNPRYQVTQFGKPVTLSCSQTLNHNVMYWYQQKSSQAPKLLFHYYDKDFNNEADTPDNFQSRRPNTSFCFLDIRSPGLGDTAMYLCATSRGQGGYGYTFGSGTRLTVV.

The genes are TRBV6-5 and TRBJ1-2; no reliable D call. There are 14 residues in the CDR3. In germline, CDR1 is MNHEY, CDR2 SVGAGI. The V end was cut by 2 bases, the J end by 3 bases, with 10 bases between. The CDR3 DNA follows: TGTGCCAGCAGTTACGGCGTCGGGGACTATGGCTACACCTTC. Its translation is CASSYGVGDYGYTF.

J is TRBJ1-1 and V is TRBV6-5; D gene uncertain. The CDR3 consists of 12 residues. Trimming stripped 10 bases from V and 1 base from J, with 10 bases between. CDR1 is MNHEY, CDR2 SVGAGI, per germline. As DNA, the CDR3 is TGTGCCACTTCCGACACGAACACTGAAGCTTTCTTT. It is translated as CATSDTNTEAFF.

V and J are TRBV6-6 and TRBJ1-1, with unresolved D. The ends were cut back, 1 base at V and 3 bases at J, with 9 bases in the middle. This CDR3 comprises 14 residues. Germline V gives CDR1 MNHNY, CDR2 SVGAGI (reference sequence). The CDR3 nucleotides are TGTGCCAGCAGTTACTTCTCGGCGGACACTGAAGCTTTCTTT. Translated: CASSYFSADTEAFF.

The rearrangement joins TRBV15 to TRBJ1-4, with TRBD1 as a possible D gene (5 bases). The CDR3 covers 14 residues. V dropped 0 bases and J dropped 8 bases, with 10 bases sitting between them. CDR1 LNHNV and CDR2 YYDKDF come from the germline V gene (reference sequence). In nucleotides, the CDR3 is TGTGCCACCAGCAGAGATGGGGCGGAAGAAAAACTGTTTTTT. It specifies CATSRDGAEEKLFF. Based on the CDR3 plus reference TRBV15 and TRBJ1-4, the full variable domain is DAMVIQNPRYQVTQFGKPVTLSCSQTLNHNVMYWYQQKSSQAPKLLFHYYDKDFNNEADTPDNFQSRRPNTSFCFLDIRSPGLGDTAMYLCATSRDGAEEKLFFGSGTQLSVL.

The chain is built from TRBV5-6 and TRBJ1-1; 9 bases are shared with TRBD1. The junction had 7 bases not matched to a gene; V was cut back by 2 bases and J by 2 bases. CDR1 SGHDT and CDR2 YYEEEE come from the germline V gene. This CDR3 has 16 residues. The CDR3 sequence is CASSFSRDRENTEAFF. The CDR3 nucleotides are TGTGCCAGCAGCTTTTCTCGGGACAGGGAAAACACTGAAGCTTTCTTT.

The chain couples TRBV10-1 to TRBJ2-1, with D tentatively TRBD1 (6 bases). CDR3 length: 17 residues. Trimming pared 0 bases from V and 9 bases from J, leaving 21 bases between. Germline assignment: CDR1 WNHNN and CDR2 SYGVQD (reference sequence). CDR3 residues: CASSESGVGYREGEQFF. CDR3 DNA sequence: TGCGCCAGCAGTGAGTCCGGAGTGGGATACAGGGAAGGTGAGCAGTTCTTC.

The rearrangement joins TRBV19 to TRBJ1-5; TRBD1 is a possible D gene (5 bases). With 3 bases removed from V and 4 bases from J, the gap between germline ends came to 16 bases. Germline values: CDR1 LNHDA, CDR2 SQIVND (reference sequence). The CDR3 is 16 residues long. CDR3 sequence: CASSISARVTNQPQHF. The CDR3 DNA reads as TGTGCCAGTAGTATTTCAGCCAGGGTAACTAATCAGCCCCAGCATTTT.

The rearrangement links TRBV29-1 to TRBJ1-1, with 12 bases identical to TRBD1. The CDR3 totals 14 residues. Losses at the gene ends were 3 bases for V and 10 bases for J; bases not matched to a gene: 9. The germline V gene encodes CDR1 SQVTM and CDR2 ANQGSEA. CDR3 protein: CSVEAGQGAILAFF. In DNA, the CDR3 is TGCAGCGTTGAGGCGGGACAGGGGGCGATTCTAGCTTTCTTT.

This chain connects TRBV4-1 to TRBJ2-3; tentatively, D is TRBD2 (6 bases). Trimming took off 4 bases at V and 5 bases at J, with 19 bases between the two ends. This CDR3 is built from 16 residues. Germline-derived CDR1 and CDR2 are MGHRA and YSYEKL. The CDR3 nucleotides read TGCGCCAGCAGCCTTACACCAGGAGGACTAAAAGATACGCAGTATTTT. It yields the protein CASSLTPGGLKDTQYF.

V gene TRBV30 combines with J gene TRBJ2-5, with 13 bases identical to TRBD2. The CDR3 sequence is 22 residues long. The V gene's germline CDR1 is GTSNPN and CDR2 SVGIG (reference sequence). J lost 1 base, V lost 2 bases, and 22 bases had no gene match. The CDR3 nucleotides read TGTGCCTGGAGTTCCCCCTGGCGTAGGACTAGCGGGGGACCTTTACCCCAAGAGACCCAGTACTTC. The encoded protein is CAWSSPWRRTSGGPLPQETQYF.

This clone appeared a single time. This chain uses TRBV25-1 with TRBJ2-2, with 7 positions matching TRBD1. Germline V CDR1 and CDR2: MGHDK, SYGVNS. J gave up 3 bases and V 2 bases, and 9 bases lay outside the gene matches. The CDR3 is 17 amino acids. In DNA form, the CDR3 reads TGTGCCAGCAGTGAAGATCGGCAGGGGGAATACACCGGGGAGCTGTTTTTT. This codes for CASSEDRQGEYTGELFF.

The V call is TRBV10-2, the J call TRBJ1-2; D gene ambiguous. Germline values: CDR1 WSHSY, CDR2 SAAADI. This CDR3 has 15 amino acids. Between the trimmed V and J ends, which lost 0 bases and 4 bases, there was a span of 12 bases. The CDR3 bases are TGCGCCAGCAGTGAGTCTGCAGCCCGTAGCTATGGCTACACCTTC. It codes for CASSESAARSYGYTF.

V and J are TRBV13 and TRBJ2-1; TRBD2 is a possible D gene (6 bases). Trimming pared 6 bases from V and 7 bases from J, leaving 16 bases between. The CDR3 is 14 residues long. CDR1 and CDR2 (germline): PRHDT, FYEKMQ (reference sequence). CDR3 protein: CASSNRVAGNEQFF. The DNA for the CDR3 is TGTGCCAGCAGTAATCGAGTGGCGGGGAATGAGCAGTTCTTC.

The V call is TRBV9, the J call TRBJ1-5; D is undetermined. The CDR3 contains 15 residues. In germline, CDR1 is SGDLS, CDR2 YYNGEE. Trimming removed 0 bases from V and 1 base from J, with 8 bases in between. The CDR3 sequence is CASSVGPGSNQPQHF. The CDR3 DNA reads as TGTGCCAGCAGCGTAGGTCCGGGCAGCAATCAGCCCCAGCATTTT. The entire variable domain, with the rest obtained from reference TRBV9 and TRBJ1-5, is as follows: DSGVTQTPKHLITATGQRVTLRCSPRSGDLSVYWYQQSLDQGLQFLIQYYNGEERAKGNILERFSAQQFPDLHSELNLSSLELGDSALYFCASSVGPGSNQPQHFGDGTRLSIL.